These 24 T cell receptor beta chains were sequenced from one sample in a study of somatic mutations in cytotoxic T cells in rheumatoid arthritis. Here immunoSEQ multiplex PCR was the method, and the copy in TCRdb shows in-frame clones only, minus some. The table includes around 16,000 clones, 78% detected once. The sequenced sample consisted of CD8+ T cells sorted from blood. Receptor source: an adult with rheumatoid arthritis.

The rearrangement uses TRBV10-3 and TRBJ1-2; D remains unclear. Trimming stripped 3 bases from V and 1 base from J, with 15 bases between. In germline, CDR1 is ENHRY, CDR2 SYGVKD. The CDR3 totals 16 residues. This CDR3 reads CAISDQYPNLNYGYTF. The DNA of the CDR3 is TGTGCCATCAGTGACCAATACCCCAATCTTAACTATGGCTACACCTTC.

The chain has TRBV27 and TRBJ1-5; D is unresolved. Germline V gene lookup returns CDR1 MNHEY and CDR2 SMNVEV (reference sequence). This CDR3 has 17 residues. V shed 4 bases and J shed 4 bases, with 20 bases lying between them. The CDR3: CASSSPIRMRANQPQHF. CDR3 bases: TGTGCCAGCAGTTCCCCAATCAGAATGCGCGCGAATCAGCCCCAGCATTTT.

The chain uses TRBV15 and TRBJ2-7, with TRBD2 matching over 9 bases. Germline V CDR1 and CDR2: LNHNV, YYDKDF (reference sequence). V shed 2 bases and J 6 bases; nucleotides not matched to a gene: 11. The CDR3 loop spans 16 amino acids. The CDR3 DNA follows: TGTGCCACCAGCAGACCGGGGCGGGGGGGCCGGATCGAGCAGTACTTC. It codes for CATSRPGRGGRIEQYF.

This rearrangement joins TRBV6-1 to TRBJ2-1; 8 nucleotides match TRBD2. Losses at the gene ends were 1 base for V and 3 bases for J; bases not matched to a gene: 8. CDR1 and CDR2 from the germline V gene are MNHNS and SASEGT. The CDR3 runs 17 residues. Here the CDR3 reads CASSEVVAGRYYNEQFF. The CDR3, as DNA: TGTGCCAGCAGTGAAGTTGTAGCGGGGAGGTACTACAATGAGCAGTTCTTC.

The V call is TRBV6-1, the J call TRBJ2-7; D might be TRBD1 (6 bases). V lost 1 base and J 3 bases, leaving 7 bases between the germline ends. CDR1 is MNHNS and CDR2 is SASEGT in the germline V gene. The CDR3 contains 13 residues. The CDR3 DNA sequence: TGTGCCAGCAGTGAAGGGACAGTCTACGAGCAGTACTTC. Encoded protein: CASSEGTVYEQYF.

The chain is built from TRBV5-3 and TRBJ2-4; a weak D match, TRBD1 (6 bases). TRBV5-3 carries the ORF label, with uncertain function. This CDR3 comprises 17 residues. Trimming cost V 5 bases and J 0 bases, with 18 bases left between them. CDR3 bases: TGTGCCAGAAGTTGGGACAACCCAAAAGTAGCCAAAAACATTCAGTACTTC. Residues: CARSWDNPKVAKNIQYF.

This clone was seen only a few times. J is TRBJ1-2 and V is TRBV30, with TRBD1 matching 8 bases. Trimming removed 8 bases from V and 6 bases from J; junction bases left unmatched: 5. The germline V gene has CDR1 GTSNPN and CDR2 SVGIG (reference sequence). CDR3 length equals 11 residues. CDR3 coding DNA: TGTGCCGGCCCGACAGGGGATGGCTACACCTTC. Encoded protein: CAGPTGDGYTF.

This chain links TRBV6-1 with TRBJ2-1; 7 nucleotides agree with TRBD1. Germline CDR1 reads MNHNS; CDR2 reads SASEGT. The CDR3 is 14 residues long. J gave up 7 bases and V 6 bases, and 9 bases lay outside the gene matches. This CDR3 reads CASSLTGLGNEQFF. The DNA for the CDR3 is TGTGCCAGCAGCCTGACAGGGTTGGGAAATGAGCAGTTCTTC.

This chain connects TRBV4-1 to TRBJ1-2; D is ambiguous. Looked up from germline, CDR1 is MGHRA and CDR2 is YSYEKL. This CDR3 contains 14 residues. V lost 1 base, J lost 2 bases, and 8 bases lay in between. CDR3 in amino acids: CASSQGQKNYGYTF. DNA of the CDR3: TGCGCCAGCAGCCAAGGGCAGAAAAACTATGGCTACACCTTC.

This rearrangement joins TRBV9 to TRBJ1-2, with 9 bases that match TRBD1. The CDR3 spans 14 residues. The V segment lost 2 bases and the J segment 2 bases; nucleotides outside the gene matches: 1. In germline, CDR1 is SGDLS, CDR2 YYNGEE. CDR3 coding DNA: TGTGCCAGCAGCGTCGACAGGGGGAACTATGGCTACACCTTC. It codes for CASSVDRGNYGYTF. The full variable domain, rest sourced from reference TRBV9 and TRBJ1-2, is DSGVTQTPKHLITATGQRVTLRCSPRSGDLSVYWYQQSLDQGLQFLIQYYNGEERAKGNILERFSAQQFPDLHSELNLSSLELGDSALYFCASSVDRGNYGYTFGSGTRLTVV.

V is TRBV2 and J is TRBJ1-5; D may be TRBD1 (6 bases). The CDR3 loop spans 17 amino acids. V was trimmed by 10 bases and J by 0 bases, leaving 22 bases between them. Germline values: CDR1 SNHLY, CDR2 FYNNEI. CDR3 residues: CATSVDPRDISNQPQHF. The CDR3 nucleotides are TGTGCCACATCGGTCGACCCCCGGGACATTAGCAATCAGCCCCAGCATTTT.

This rearrangement joins TRBV6-5 to TRBJ2-2; 11 bases align to TRBD2. The CDR3 contains 15 residues. V dropped 2 bases and J dropped 6; count of bases not matched to a gene: 2. Germline CDR1 MNHEY, CDR2 SVGAGI. The CDR3 DNA sequence: TGTGCCAGCAGTTACCATAGCGGGGGGGCCGGGGAGCTGTTTTTT. This encodes CASSYHSGGAGELFF.

The chain carries TRBV6-6 and TRBJ1-1; unclear D gene. Trimming pared 2 bases from V and 0 bases from J, leaving 4 bases between. CDR1 and CDR2 (germline): MNHNY, SVGAGI (reference sequence). The CDR3 sequence is 13 residues long. The CDR3 reads CASSYGMNTEAFF. DNA of the CDR3: TGTGCCAGCAGTTACGGGATGAACACTGAAGCTTTCTTT.

This clone appeared once. The chain combines TRBV5-4 with TRBJ2-5, with D unresolved. V lost 1 base to trimming and J lost 4 bases, with 14 bases between them. CDR1 is SGHNT, CDR2 YYREEE, per germline (reference sequence). CDR3 length equals 15 residues. The chain's CDR3 is CASSLSRTSGETQYF. In DNA form, the CDR3 reads TGTGCCAGCAGCTTGAGTCGCACTTCTGGAGAGACCCAGTACTTC.

The rearrangement joins TRBV6-1 to TRBJ1-1, with 9 positions matching TRBD1. Trimming took 4 bases from V and 5 from J; bases not matched to a gene: 23. Germline values: CDR1 MNHNS, CDR2 SASEGT. The CDR3 is 20 residues long. The CDR3 sequence is CASSGMVRGTGMLSRTEAFF. CDR3 coding DNA: TGTGCCAGCAGTGGAATGGTACGGGGGACAGGGATGCTTTCGCGGACTGAAGCTTTCTTT.

This clone was seen a few times. The chain recombines TRBV30 with TRBJ2-3, with 12 bases lining up with TRBD2. There are 14 residues in the CDR3. The V and J ends lost 4 bases and 4 bases, in that order; junction bases with no gene match: 3. The germline V gene has CDR1 GTSNPN and CDR2 SVGIG (reference sequence). The CDR3 sequence is CAWIRLAGADTQYF. The CDR3 region has the DNA TGTGCCTGGATCCGACTAGCGGGGGCAGATACGCAGTATTTT.

V gene TRBV7-6 combines with J gene TRBJ1-1; 7 bases fit TRBD1. The CDR3 has 16 amino acids. CDR1 is SGHVS, CDR2 FNYEAQ, per germline. V was pared by 3 bases and J by 4 bases, with 11 bases of the junction left unmatched. Here the CDR3 reads CASSFPGGAGSTEAFF. The CDR3 DNA follows: TGTGCCAGCAGCTTCCCAGGGGGGGCAGGGAGCACTGAAGCTTTCTTT.

V gene TRBV7-2 combines with J gene TRBJ2-3; 9 nucleotides line up with TRBD2. The CDR3 is 15 residues long. CDR1 is SGHTA and CDR2 is FQGNSA in the germline V gene. After removal of 6 bases from V and 3 bases from J, the junction contained 7 bases not matched to a gene. CDR3 sequence: CASSPSGGNTDTQYF. CDR3 bases: TGTGCCAGCAGTCCAAGCGGGGGGAATACAGATACGCAGTATTTT.

The chain combines TRBV7-9 with TRBJ1-1; 8 bases line up with TRBD1. This CDR3 spans 18 amino acids. V shed 5 bases and J 1 base; nucleotides not matched to a gene: 15. Germline V CDR1 and CDR2: SEHNR, FQNEAQ (reference sequence). The CDR3 sequence is CASSTRTGMGIRNTEAFF. For the CDR3, the DNA is TGTGCCAGCAGCACGCGGACAGGGATGGGTATTAGGAACACTGAAGCTTTCTTT.

This clone was counted between two and nine times. Other DNA sequences in the same sample also yield this CDR3. The J gene is TRBJ1-5, the V gene TRBV2; D is ambiguous. Trimming pared 0 bases from V and 0 bases from J, leaving 6 bases between. The CDR3 extends over 15 amino acids. Germline V gene data show CDR1 as SNHLY and CDR2 as FYNNEI. CDR3 sequence reads: CASSEAGYSNQPQHF. The CDR3 DNA is TGTGCCAGCAGTGAAGCTGGTTATAGCAATCAGCCCCAGCATTTT.

This clone was observed a few times. The V gene is TRBV7-8, the J gene TRBJ2-7, with 11 positions matching TRBD1. Looked up from germline, CDR1 is SGHVS and CDR2 is FQNEAQ. The J segment lost 3 bases and the V segment lost 0 bases, leaving 4 bases of the junction unmatched. The CDR3 consists of 16 residues. This CDR3 is CASSLAIGTGGYEQYF. DNA for the CDR3: TGTGCCAGCAGCTTAGCTATTGGGACAGGGGGCTACGAGCAGTACTTC.

The rearrangement uses TRBV6-1 and TRBJ2-7; 10 bases line up with TRBD1. In germline, CDR1 is MNHNS, CDR2 SASEGT. The CDR3 is made up of 16 amino acids. V lost 4 bases, J lost 2 bases, and 8 bases stayed unmatched. CDR3 protein: CASSAQPGQGAYEQYF. CDR3 nucleotides: TGTGCCAGCAGTGCCCAACCTGGACAGGGGGCCTACGAGCAGTACTTC.

V is TRBV9 and J is TRBJ1-2, with TRBD1 as a possible D gene (5 bases). The germline V gene has CDR1 SGDLS and CDR2 YYNGEE. The CDR3 totals 13 residues. V lost 0 bases to trimming and J lost 7 bases, with 10 bases between them. The DNA of the CDR3 is TGTGCCAGCAGCGTAGTGTGGGGGAGTGGCTACACCTTC. Its translation is CASSVVWGSGYTF.

The rearrangement links TRBV9 to TRBJ2-2; 7 bases align to TRBD1. This CDR3 spans 17 amino acids. V lost 3 bases and J lost 6; bases outside the gene matches: 14. Germline CDR1 and CDR2: SGDLS and YYNGEE. This CDR3 reads CASSDPPGQKIPGELFF. Written as DNA, the CDR3 is TGTGCCAGCAGCGATCCCCCGGGACAGAAAATTCCCGGGGAGCTGTTTTTT.